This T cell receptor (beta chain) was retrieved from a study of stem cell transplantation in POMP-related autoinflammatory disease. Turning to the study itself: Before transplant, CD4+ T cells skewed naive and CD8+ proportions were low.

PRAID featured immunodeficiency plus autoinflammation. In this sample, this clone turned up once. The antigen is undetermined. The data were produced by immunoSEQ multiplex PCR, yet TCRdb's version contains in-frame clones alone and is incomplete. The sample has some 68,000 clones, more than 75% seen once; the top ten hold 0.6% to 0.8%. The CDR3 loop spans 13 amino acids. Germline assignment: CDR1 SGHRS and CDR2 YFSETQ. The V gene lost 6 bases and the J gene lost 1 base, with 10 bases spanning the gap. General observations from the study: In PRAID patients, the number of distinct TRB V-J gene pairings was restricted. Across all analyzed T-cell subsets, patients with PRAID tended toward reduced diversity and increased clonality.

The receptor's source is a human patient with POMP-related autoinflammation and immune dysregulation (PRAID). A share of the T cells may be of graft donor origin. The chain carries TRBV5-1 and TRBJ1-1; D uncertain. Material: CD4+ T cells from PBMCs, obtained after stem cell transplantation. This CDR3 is CASTPAGNTEAFF. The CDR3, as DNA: TGCGCCAGCACCCCAGCCGGGAACACTGAAGCTTTCTTT.